Reported below is one T cell receptor (beta chain). The authors' processing: It was from reference gene primer amplification that nucleated cell counts were estimated. Some clones are missing from TCRdb's copy, which holds only in-frame ones; the method was immunoSEQ multiplex PCR. That table gives V, J and clone size, and the DNA gave D and trimming. The table records 210,000 or so clones, approximately 85% of them present only once. Trimming removed 6 bases at V and 0 bases at J, with 12 bases between. The CDR3 spans 14 residues. Germline V gene lookup returns CDR1 MDHEN and CDR2 SYDVKM. The entry originates in a study of blood T cell repertoires in COVID-19. Study overall: Specimens from acute and convalescent COVID-19 originated in the United States, Italy and Spain. The analysed material was cDNA or gDNA that came from T cells, B-cell-depleted T cells, or PBMCs.

Seattle's cohort entered during active infection and was followed longitudinally. The receptor was isolated from a man aged 45-60 years with COVID-19, enrolled during active disease. The rearrangement links TRBV28 to TRBJ2-7; D is possibly TRBD1 (6 bases). Sequencing input: peripheral blood. The CDR3 sequence is CASRSPTGSYEQYF. The DNA for the CDR3 is TGTGCCAGCAGATCTCCGACAGGCTCCTACGAGCAGTACTTC.